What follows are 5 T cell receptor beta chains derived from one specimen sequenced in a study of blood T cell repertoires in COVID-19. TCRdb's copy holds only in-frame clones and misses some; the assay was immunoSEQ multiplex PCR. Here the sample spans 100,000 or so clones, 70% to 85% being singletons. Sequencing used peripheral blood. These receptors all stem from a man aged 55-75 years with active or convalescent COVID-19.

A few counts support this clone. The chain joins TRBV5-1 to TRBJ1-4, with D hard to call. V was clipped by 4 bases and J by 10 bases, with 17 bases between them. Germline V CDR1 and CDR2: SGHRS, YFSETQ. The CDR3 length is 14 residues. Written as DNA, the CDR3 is TGCGCCAGCAGCCCCGGGGATTGGGGAGGAAAACTGTTTTTT. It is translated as CASSPGDWGGKLFF.

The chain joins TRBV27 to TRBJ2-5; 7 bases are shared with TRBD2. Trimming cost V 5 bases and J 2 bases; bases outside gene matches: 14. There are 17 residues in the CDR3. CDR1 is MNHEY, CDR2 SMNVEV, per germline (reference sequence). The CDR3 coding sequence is TGTGCCAGCAGTCTCCCCCCTACAGGAGCGGGGCAAGAGACCCAGTACTTC. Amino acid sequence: CASSLPPTGAGQETQYF.

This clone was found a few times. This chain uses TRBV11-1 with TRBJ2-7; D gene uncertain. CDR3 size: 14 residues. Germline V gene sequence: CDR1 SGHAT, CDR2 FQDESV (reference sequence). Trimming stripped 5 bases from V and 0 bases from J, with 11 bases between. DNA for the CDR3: TGTGCCAGCAGCCCCGGAAGGAGCTCCTACGAGCAGTACTTC. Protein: CASSPGRSSYEQYF. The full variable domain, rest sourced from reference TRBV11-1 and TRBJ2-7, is EAEVAQSPRYKITEKSQAVAFWCDPISGHATLYWYRQILGQGPELLVQFQDESVVDDSQLPKDRFSAERLKGVDSTLKIQPAELGDSAMYLCASSPGRSSYEQYFGPGTRLTVT.

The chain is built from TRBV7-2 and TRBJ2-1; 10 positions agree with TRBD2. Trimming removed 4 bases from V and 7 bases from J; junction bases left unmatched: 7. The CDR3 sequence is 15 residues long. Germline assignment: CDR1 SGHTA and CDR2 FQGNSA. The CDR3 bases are TGTGCCAGCAGCTCAGGACTAGCGGAAGGGAATGAGCAGTTCTTC. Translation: CASSSGLAEGNEQFF. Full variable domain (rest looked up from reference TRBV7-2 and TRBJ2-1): GAGVSQSPSNKVTEKGKDVELRCDPISGHTALYWYRQSLGQGLEFLIYFQGNSAPDKSGLPSDRFSAERTGGSVSTLTIQRTQQEDSAVYLCASSSGLAEGNEQFFGPGTRLTVL.

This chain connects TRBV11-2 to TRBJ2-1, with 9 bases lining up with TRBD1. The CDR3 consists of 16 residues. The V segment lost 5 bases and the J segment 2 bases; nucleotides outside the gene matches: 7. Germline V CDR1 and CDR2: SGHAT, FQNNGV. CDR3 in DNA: TGTGCCAGCAGCCCTAAGGACAGGGGAGCCTACAATGAGCAGTTCTTC. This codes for CASSPKDRGAYNEQFF.